Sequencing of this TCR beta chain was carried out in a study of identical twins. Study conclusions and caveats: The abundant beta clonotypes from cord blood had fewer insertions, and memory repertoires had none of this. Researchers reported excess low generation probability among twin-shared out-of-frame alpha sequences.

The table lists this clonotype with many counts. Antigen: not known. TCRdb reprocessed the 5' RACE reads via MiXCR and lists one record per CDR3 protein. The table shows approximately 700,000 distinct CDR3 sequences, with less than 7% occurring only once. The donor group consisted entirely of healthy Caucasians. The CDR3 is made up of 14 amino acids. V dropped 4 bases and J dropped 3; count of bases not matched to a gene: 9. The germline gives CDR1 SQVTM, CDR2 ANQGSEA. The rearrangement uses TRBV29-1 and TRBJ2-7, with TRBD1 matching over 7 bases. The source of this sequence is a man aged 18-30 years in good health. The specimen sequenced was naive T cells sorted from blood. The CDR3 reads CSVGGIGTDYEQYF. CDR3 sequence (DNA): TGCAGCGTTGGTGGGATCGGGACAGACTACGAGCAGTACTTC.